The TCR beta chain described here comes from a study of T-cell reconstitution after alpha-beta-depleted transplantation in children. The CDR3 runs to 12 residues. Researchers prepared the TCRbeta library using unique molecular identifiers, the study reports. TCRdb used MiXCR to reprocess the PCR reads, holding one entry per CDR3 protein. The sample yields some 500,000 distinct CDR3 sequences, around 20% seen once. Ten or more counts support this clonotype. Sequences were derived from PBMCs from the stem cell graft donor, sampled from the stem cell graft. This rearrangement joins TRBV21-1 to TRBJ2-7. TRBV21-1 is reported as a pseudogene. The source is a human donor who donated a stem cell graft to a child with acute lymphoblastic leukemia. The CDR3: CARTGSQHEQYF. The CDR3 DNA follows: TGTGCCAGGACGGGGTCTCAACACGAGCAGTACTTC.